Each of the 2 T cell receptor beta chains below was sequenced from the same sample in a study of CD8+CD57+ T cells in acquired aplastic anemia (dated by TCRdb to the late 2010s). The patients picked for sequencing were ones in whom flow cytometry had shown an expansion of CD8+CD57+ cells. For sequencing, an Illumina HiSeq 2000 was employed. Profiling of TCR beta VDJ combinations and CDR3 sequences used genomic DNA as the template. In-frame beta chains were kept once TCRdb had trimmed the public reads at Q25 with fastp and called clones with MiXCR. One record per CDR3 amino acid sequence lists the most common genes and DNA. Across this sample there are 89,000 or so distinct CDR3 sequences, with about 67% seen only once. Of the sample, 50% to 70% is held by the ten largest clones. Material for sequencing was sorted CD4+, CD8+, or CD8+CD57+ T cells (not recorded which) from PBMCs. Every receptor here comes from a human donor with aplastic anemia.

The DNA of the CDR3 is TGTGCCAGCAGGACAGGGGGCACAGATACGCAGTATTTT. Translated: CASRTGGTDTQYF. This chain joins TRBV6-1 and TRBJ2-3, with TRBD1 identical over 8 bases. CDR3 size: 13 residues. V lost 6 bases, J lost 1 base, and 0 bases stayed unmatched. Germline CDR1 is MNHNS and CDR2 is SASEGT.

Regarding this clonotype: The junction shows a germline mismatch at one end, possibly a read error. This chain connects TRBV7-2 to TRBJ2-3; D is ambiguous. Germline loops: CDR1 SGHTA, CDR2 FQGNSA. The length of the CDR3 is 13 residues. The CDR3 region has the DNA TGTGCCGGCAGCTTAGCCGGAGCAGATACGCAGTATTTT. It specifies CAGSLAGADTQYF.